The 8 T cell receptor beta chains below come from one sample, sequenced in a study of control samples from healthy donors and cancer patients. The method was immunoSEQ multiplex PCR; TCRdb's version includes in-frame clones alone and lacks a portion of them. The sample carries roughly 160,000 clones, just over 95% recorded once. Sequencing was carried out using blood. Receptors were obtained from a woman aged 25 to 39 in good health.

The rearrangement joins TRBV7-9 to TRBJ2-4; no clear D. The ends were cut back, 5 bases at V and 0 bases at J, with 14 bases in the middle. Per germline, CDR1 SEHNR and CDR2 FQNEAQ (reference sequence). This CDR3 is 16 amino acids long. This chain's CDR3 is CASSPTPGQAKNIQYF. DNA for the CDR3: TGTGCCAGCAGCCCCACCCCCGGGCAAGCCAAAAACATTCAGTACTTC.

The chain couples TRBV4-1 to TRBJ2-7, with 10 positions matching TRBD1. V trimming: 3 bases; J trimming: 3 bases; junction bases outside the gene matches: 11. CDR1 is MGHRA and CDR2 is YSYEKL in the germline V gene. The CDR3 is 17 residues long. The CDR3 DNA reads TGCGCCAGCAGCCAGCTAAGAGGCGGGACAGGGGACTACGAGCAGTACTTC. Its translation is CASSQLRGGTGDYEQYF.

This chain uses TRBV15 with TRBJ1-1; D is perhaps TRBD1 (6 bases). This CDR3 spans 15 amino acids. Trimming removed 5 bases at V and 1 base at J, with 14 bases between. The V gene's germline CDR1 is LNHNV and CDR2 YYDKDF (reference sequence). The CDR3 sequence: CATSSKDSANTEAFF. Written as DNA, the CDR3 is TGTGCCACCAGCTCTAAGGACAGTGCGAACACTGAAGCTTTCTTT.

This sequence joins TRBV6-5 and TRBJ2-5; weak D call: TRBD2 (6 bases). Trimming took 2 bases from V and 2 from J, leaving 15 bases between them. Germline V gene sequence: CDR1 MNHEY, CDR2 SVGAGI. CDR3 length: 16 residues. The CDR3 DNA reads as TGTGCCAGCAGTTACCAACCCCTTGCGGGACAAGAGACCCAGTACTTC. Amino acid sequence: CASSYQPLAGQETQYF.

The gene calls are TRBV5-4 and TRBJ1-3, with D hard to call. V was trimmed by 8 bases and J by 3 bases, leaving 12 bases between them. Germline CDR1 SGHNT, CDR2 YYREEE (reference sequence). The CDR3 consists of 13 residues. CDR3 DNA sequence: TGTGCCAGAGGCGCTGCCGATGGAAACACCATATATTTT. This codes for CARGAADGNTIYF.

V and J are TRBV28 and TRBJ1-2, with no clear D. The CDR3 totals 14 residues. The V gene lost 2 bases and the J gene lost 3 bases, with 10 bases spanning the gap. Germline loops: CDR1 MDHEN, CDR2 SYDVKM. CDR3 sequence (DNA): TGTGCCAGCAGTTTAGATGGATCTGACTATGGCTACACCTTC. It encodes CASSLDGSDYGYTF.

The CDR3 nucleotides are TGTGCCAGCAGCCAAGATTGGCTAAGAGCTGAAAAACTGTTTTTT. It codes for CASSQDWLRAEKLFF. This chain links TRBV4-2 with TRBJ1-4; D is undetermined. V shed 0 bases and J shed 7 bases, with 12 bases lying between them. The CDR3 has 15 amino acids. Looked up from germline, CDR1 is LGHNA and CDR2 is YNFKEQ.

This chain links TRBV2 with TRBJ1-3; unclear D gene. This CDR3 spans 14 amino acids. Germline CDR1 SNHLY, CDR2 FYNNEI. V lost 6 bases, J lost 0 bases, and 9 bases lay in between. CDR3 loop: CASRAIVSGNTIYF. The CDR3, as DNA: TGTGCCAGCAGGGCTATCGTCTCTGGAAACACCATATATTTT.